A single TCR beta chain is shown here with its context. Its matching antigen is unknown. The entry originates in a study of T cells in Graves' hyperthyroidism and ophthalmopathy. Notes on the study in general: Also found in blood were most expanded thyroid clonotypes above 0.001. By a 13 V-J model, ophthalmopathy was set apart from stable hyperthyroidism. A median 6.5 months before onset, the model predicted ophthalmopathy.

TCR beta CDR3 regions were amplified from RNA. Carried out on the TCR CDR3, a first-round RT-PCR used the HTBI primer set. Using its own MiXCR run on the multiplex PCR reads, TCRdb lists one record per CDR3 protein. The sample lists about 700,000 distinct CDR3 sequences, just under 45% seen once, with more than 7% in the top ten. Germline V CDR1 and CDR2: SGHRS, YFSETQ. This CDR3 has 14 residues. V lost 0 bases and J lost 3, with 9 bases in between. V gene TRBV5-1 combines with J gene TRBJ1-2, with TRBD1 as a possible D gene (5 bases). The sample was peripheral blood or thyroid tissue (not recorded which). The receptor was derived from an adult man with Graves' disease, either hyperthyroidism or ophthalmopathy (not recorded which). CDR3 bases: TGCGCCAGCAGCTTGGGACAGAAAGACTATGGCTACACCTTC. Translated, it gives CASSLGQKDYGYTF.